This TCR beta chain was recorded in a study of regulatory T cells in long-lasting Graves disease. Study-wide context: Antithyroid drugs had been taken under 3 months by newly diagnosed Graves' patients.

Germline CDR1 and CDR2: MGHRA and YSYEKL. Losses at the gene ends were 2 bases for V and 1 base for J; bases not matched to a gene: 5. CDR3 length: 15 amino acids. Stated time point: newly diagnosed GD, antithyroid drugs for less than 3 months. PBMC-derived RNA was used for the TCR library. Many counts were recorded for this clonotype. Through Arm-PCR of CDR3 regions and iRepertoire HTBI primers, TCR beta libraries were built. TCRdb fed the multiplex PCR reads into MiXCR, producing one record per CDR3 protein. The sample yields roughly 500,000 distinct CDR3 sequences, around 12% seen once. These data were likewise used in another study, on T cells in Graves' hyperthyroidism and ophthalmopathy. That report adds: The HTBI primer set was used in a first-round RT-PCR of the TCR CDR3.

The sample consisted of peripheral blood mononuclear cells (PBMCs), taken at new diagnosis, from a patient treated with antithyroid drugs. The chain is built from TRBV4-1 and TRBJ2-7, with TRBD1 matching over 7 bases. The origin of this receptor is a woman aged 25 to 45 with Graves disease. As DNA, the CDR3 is TGCGCCAGCAGCCAACAAACAGGGGCATCCTACGAGCAGTACTTC. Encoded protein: CASSQQTGASYEQYF.